Described below is a single TCR beta chain sequence and its context. Per the study methods: How many nucleated cells were present was estimated from reference gene primer amplification. TCRdb keeps only in-frame clones here, not all; method: immunoSEQ multiplex PCR. V and J calls and clone size are as listed in that table; D and trimming were resolved from the DNA. Of just under 80,000 clones listed, roughly 85% are singletons. These data come from a study of blood T cell repertoires in COVID-19. Study overall: The United States, Italy and Spain were the sources of the acute and convalescent COVID-19 samples.

Germline trimming cut 6 bases from V and 4 bases from J; bases unmatched to any gene: 5. This CDR3 has 13 residues. The chain couples TRBV12-3 or TRBV12-4 to TRBJ1-1; TRBD1 aligns across 7 bases. The receptor comes from a woman between 65 and 79 years old with acute or convalescent COVID-19. Material for sequencing was peripheral blood. The CDR3 nucleotides read TGTGCCAGCAGGAGACAGGGATTCACTGAAGCTTTCTTT. Translated: CASRRQGFTEAFF.